This T cell receptor (beta chain) was obtained from a study of T cells in Graves' hyperthyroidism and ophthalmopathy. The investigators amplified TCR beta CDR3 regions from RNA transcripts. The primer set for the first-round RT-PCR of the TCR CDR3 was HTBI. TCRdb ran MiXCR on the multiplex PCR reads and lists one entry per CDR3 protein. In the table there are about 380,000 distinct CDR3 sequences, less than 20% of which are singletons. PBMCs stemmed from approximately 9.1 ml fresh peripheral blood. V lost 3 bases and J lost 9; bases outside the gene matches: 10. The CDR3 has 16 amino acids. Per the germline V gene, CDR1 is LGHDT and CDR2 is YNNKEL (reference sequence). The study, taken as a whole, reports: A model of 13 V-J features distinguished ophthalmopathy from stable hyperthyroidism. Most thyroid clonotypes expanded above 0.001 appeared in blood too.

Remarks on this clonotype: The antigen is unknown.

This receptor was obtained from a man aged 18 to 35 with Graves' ophthalmopathy. Material for sequencing was blood. The J gene is TRBJ2-1, the V gene TRBV3-1; TRBD2 matches at 11 bases. Written as DNA, the CDR3 is TGTGCCAGCAGCCATAGCGGGGGGGCTTTTCCTGGTGAGCAGTTCTTC. This translates into CASSHSGGAFPGEQFF.